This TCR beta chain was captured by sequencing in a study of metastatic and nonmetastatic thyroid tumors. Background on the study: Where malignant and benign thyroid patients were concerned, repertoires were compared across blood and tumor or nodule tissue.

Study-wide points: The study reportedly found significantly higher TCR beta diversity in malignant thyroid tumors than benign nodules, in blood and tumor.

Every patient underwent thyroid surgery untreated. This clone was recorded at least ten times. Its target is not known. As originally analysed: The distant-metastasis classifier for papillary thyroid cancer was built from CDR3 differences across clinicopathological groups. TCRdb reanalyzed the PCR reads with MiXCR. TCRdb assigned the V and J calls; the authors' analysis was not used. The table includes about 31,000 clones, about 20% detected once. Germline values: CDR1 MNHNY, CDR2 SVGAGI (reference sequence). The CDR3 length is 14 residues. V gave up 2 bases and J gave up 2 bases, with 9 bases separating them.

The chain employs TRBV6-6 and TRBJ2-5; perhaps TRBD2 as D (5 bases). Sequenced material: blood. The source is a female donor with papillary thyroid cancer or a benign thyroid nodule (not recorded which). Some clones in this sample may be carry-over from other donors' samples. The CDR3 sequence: CASSYAGMQETQYF. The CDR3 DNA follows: TGTGCCAGCAGTTACGCCGGGATGCAAGAGACCCAGTACTTC.